The present T cell receptor (beta chain) was sequenced within a study of response to subunit inactivated influenza vaccine (dated by TCRdb to 2016 to 2019). About the full investigation: Deep quantitative profiling of the T cell receptor repertoire was used in the study to follow responses to a trivalent subunit inactivated influenza vaccine.

Trimming takes 3 bases off V and 2 bases off J; junction bases not matched to a gene: 8. From cysteine to phenylalanine, the CDR3 is 16 amino acids long. Of all the DNA, just the CDR3 is kept, 48 bases in frame from base 1. Per the germline V gene, SGHTA is the CDR1 and FQGNSA is the CDR2. The receptor library was made with RT-PCR. The sequencer listed for this sample is Illumina HiSeq 2500. Starting from the raw public reads, TCRdb applied fastp trimming at Q25, assembled clones with MiXCR and retained in-frame beta chains. Rows are combined by CDR3 protein, so each entry shows the most common genes and DNA. The sample table lists about 540,000 distinct CDR3 sequences, approximately 24% of them with a count of one. The ten largest clones capture 2.8% of the sample. Of note for this clonotype: This clone's antigen is unknown. Base qualities are not at hand, and no much larger clone is one base apart.

Broader findings and caveats from the paper: It was suggested by the authors that each seasonal influenza vaccination may recruit only a limited number of new T cells.

These data are also associated with another study on T cells expressing NK-cell markers. The second study's paper adds: TCR beta cDNA libraries were made by 5'RACE template switching that added a universal primer site and unique molecular identifiers. TCR beta-chain repertoires were profiled in sorted CD3+CD56+NKG2C+, CD3+CD56+NKG2C- and CD3+CD56-NKG2C+ T-cell subsets from about 8 donors. Seven of the eight sequenced donors were HCMV-seropositive and one was HCMV-seronegative. To restrict sorting to alphabetaTCR-expressing T cells, an anti-gammadeltaTCR antibody was added in several experiments. In 5 to 7 donors, the dominant CD3+CD56+NKG2C+ clonotypes ranked among the top 10 CD8+ clonotypes, making up roughly 1.0-8% of CD8+ T cells. Those dominant clonotypes were again the most abundant among CD3+CD56-NKG2C+ cells in a handful of donors, at about 25-60.1%. Whether the expanded NKG2C-expressing T cell clones were specific for HCMV antigens remained unclear. Randomly selected healthy volunteers, three men and five women, were used as the eight sequenced donors. HCMV-specific IgG was detected in serum with a commercial ELISA kit to determine HCMV serostatus. Peripheral blood mononuclear cells were isolated from blood by Ficoll density gradient centrifugation. Using Miltenyi isolation kits, CD4+ and CD8+ T cells were isolated from PBMC through magnetic immunoseparation. Priming for cDNA synthesis came from the TCR beta constant segment, and two successive PCR amplification steps followed. Sequencing of the libraries produced 2 x 150 bp reads on Illumina HiSeq 2000/2500, MiSeq or NextSeq. MIGEC was used to demultiplex reads and group reads by UMI, and MiTCR was used to assemble and quantify clonotypes. To remove erroneous sequences, TCR cDNA sequences were retained only when supported by two or more reads. The tcR package was used for downstream repertoire analysis, and clonotypes were matched across fractions by CDR3 nucleotide sequence plus V segment. VDJmatch was used to annotate antigen specificity against VDJdb, with one amino acid substitution in CDR3 permitted.

This sequence uses TRBV7-2 and TRBJ2-3; a stretch of 7 junction bases matches TRBD1. Sequencing was performed on CD4+ T cells sorted from PBMCs, taken roughly 12 days after vaccination. The TCR sequence derives from a man aged 45 to 65 who received an inactivated influenza vaccine. Donor details come from another sample of the same person, matched by shared clones. Read as DNA, the sequence is TGTGCCAGCAGCTTGTTGGATACAGGGGCCACAGATACGCAGTATTTT. It translates to CASSLLDTGATDTQYF.